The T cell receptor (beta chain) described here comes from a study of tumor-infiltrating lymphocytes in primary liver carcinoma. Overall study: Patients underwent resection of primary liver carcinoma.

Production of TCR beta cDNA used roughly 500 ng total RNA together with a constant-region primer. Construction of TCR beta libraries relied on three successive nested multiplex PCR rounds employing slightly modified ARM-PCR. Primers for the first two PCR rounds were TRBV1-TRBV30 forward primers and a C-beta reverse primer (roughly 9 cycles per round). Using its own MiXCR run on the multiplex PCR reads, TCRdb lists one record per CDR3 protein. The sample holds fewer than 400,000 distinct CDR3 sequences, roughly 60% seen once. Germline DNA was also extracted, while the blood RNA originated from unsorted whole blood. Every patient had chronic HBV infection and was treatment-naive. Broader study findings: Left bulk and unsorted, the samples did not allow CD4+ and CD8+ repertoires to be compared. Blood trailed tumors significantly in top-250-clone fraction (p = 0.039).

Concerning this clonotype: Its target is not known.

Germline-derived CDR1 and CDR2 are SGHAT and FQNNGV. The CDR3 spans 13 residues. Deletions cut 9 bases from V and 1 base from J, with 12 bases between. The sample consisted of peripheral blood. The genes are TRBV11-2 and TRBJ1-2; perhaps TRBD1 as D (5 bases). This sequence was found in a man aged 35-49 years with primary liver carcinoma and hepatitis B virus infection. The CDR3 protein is CASTDSFNYGYTF. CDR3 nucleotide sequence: TGTGCCAGTACCGACAGCTTTAACTATGGCTACACCTTC.